The rows below give T cell receptor beta chains drawn from one sample of a study of T cells after yellow fever vaccination. In TCRdb, the 5' RACE reads were re-called with MiXCR into one record per CDR3 protein. The top ten hold more than 13% of the sample, which has around 590,000 distinct CDR3 sequences, approximately 13% seen once. This sample comprised PBMCs, obtained on the day of the yellow fever booster vaccination. The source of these receptors is a man aged 25-40 years who received the YFV17D yellow fever vaccine. CDR3s include the opening cysteine and the closing phenylalanine or tryptophan. Fields, in order: clone size, V gene, J gene, D gene, CDR3 DNA, CDR3 protein. The D gene is left open where the match is weak. The listing skips clone size in some rows; elsewhere it reads once, few, many or a size class.

>many|TRBV24-1|TRBJ2-1|TRBD2
TGTGCCACTGTCTTGCGGGAGGGGAACGGGAAGCAGTTCTTC
CATVLREGNGKQFF
>few|TRBV30|TRBJ2-7|-
TGTGCCTGGAGTTGGAGGCGAGCCTACGAGCAGTACTTC
CAWSWRRAYEQYF
>-|TRBV27|TRBJ2-5|-
TGTGCCAGCGGCCCAGAGTTTTCCCAGTACTTC
CASGPEFSQYF
>few|TRBV3-1|TRBJ1-5|TRBD1
TGTGCCAGCAGCCGACAGGGGTCTCAGCCCCAGCATTTT
CASSRQGSQPQHF
>-|TRBV10-3|TRBJ2-3|-
TGTGCCATCAGCCTGGTCGCAGATACGCAGTATTTT
CAISLVADTQYF
>few|TRBV20-1|TRBJ2-7|-
TGCAGTGGGCAGGGCGTAAGCTACGAGCAGTACTTC
CSGQGVSYEQYF
>-|TRBV5-4|TRBJ1-2|TRBD1
TGTGCCAGCAGTCGATCCGGGACAGACAATGGCTACACCTTC
CASSRSGTDNGYTF
>few|TRBV3-1|TRBJ2-1|TRBD1
TGTGCCAGCAGTACCGGGACAGGGAAGGAGCAGTTCTTC
CASSTGTGKEQFF
>few|TRBV29-1|TRBJ2-5|-
TGCAGCGTTGTACGGCGCCAAGAGACCCAGTACTTC
CSVVRRQETQYF
>few|TRBV5-1|TRBJ2-7|TRBD1
TGCGCCAGCAGCATGTCCGGGACAGGGTCATACGAGCAGTACTTC
CASSMSGTGSYEQYF
>-|TRBV6-5|TRBJ2-7|-
TGTGCCAGCAGTTACCTTTGGGGAAACGAGCAGTACTTC
CASSYLWGNEQYF
>few|TRBV20-1|TRBJ1-2|-
TGCAGTGCTAGAGATTTGCGGCGTCTTTATGGCTACACCTTC
CSARDLRRLYGYTF
>-|TRBV20-1|TRBJ2-3|TRBD1
TGCAGTGCCCATACAGGGGCGGGCACAGATACGCAGTATTTT
CSAHTGAGTDTQYF
>-|TRBV6-1|TRBJ2-5|TRBD1
TGTGCCAGCGGCCCAGACAGGGGGCGAGGAGAGACCCAGTACTTC
CASGPDRGRGETQYF
>-|TRBV29-1|TRBJ2-2|-
TGCAGCGTTGCCGCGCAGGGTGGAGGCAACACCGGGGAGCTGTTTTTT
CSVAAQGGGNTGELFF
>many|TRBV20-1|TRBJ1-2|-
TGCAGTGCCGGTGCGGCCGACTATGGCTACACCTTC
CSAGAADYGYTF
>-|TRBV5-4|TRBJ2-5|-
TGTGCCAGCAGCTGTCGATTTATGTACGAATGTTCGGAAGAGACCCAGTACTTC
CASSCRFMYECSEETQYF
>few|TRBV7-2|TRBJ1-6|-
TGTGCCAGCAGCTTTCGGGGGAGGAGTGACTCACCCCTCCACTTT
CASSFRGRSDSPLHF
>-|TRBV15|TRBJ2-5|-
TGTGCCACCAGTAAGCGGCAAGAGACCCAGTACTTC
CATSKRQETQYF
>-|TRBV18|TRBJ1-3|-
TGTGCCAGCTCACCAATGCAGGGTTCCTCTGGAAACACCATATATTTT
CASSPMQGSSGNTIYF
>few|TRBV7-9|TRBJ2-7|-
TGTGCCAGCAGCTTAAGCCCCGTCTTCGAGCAGTACTTC
CASSLSPVFEQYF
>-|TRBV9|TRBJ2-7|-
TGTGCCAGCAGCGTAATGGCAGGAGAGAGCTACGAGCAGTACTTC
CASSVMAGESYEQYF
>few|TRBV21-1|TRBJ2-7|-
TGTGCCAGCAGCATCCCCCTCGAGAGACAGTTTCTCTACGAGCAGTACTTC
CASSIPLERQFLYEQYF
>-|TRBV5-1|TRBJ1-1|TRBD1
TGCGCCAGCAGCTTAGCTAAGACAGGGAATGTCCCTGAAGCTTTCTTT
CASSLAKTGNVPEAFF
>-|TRBV12-3/TRBV12-4|TRBJ2-2|-
TGTGCCAGCAGTTTAAGCCGGGTCTACACCGGGGAGCTGTTTTTT
CASSLSRVYTGELFF
>-|TRBV7-9|TRBJ2-1|TRBD2
TGTGCCAGCAGCCCCGAGGCGGGAGCCAATGAGCAGTTCTTC
CASSPEAGANEQFF
>few|TRBV15|TRBJ2-5|-
TGTGCCACCAGCAGATCACTGGGGGGAAGAGTGGAGACCCAGTACTTC
CATSRSLGGRVETQYF
>few|TRBV30|TRBJ2-2|TRBD1
TGTGCCTGGAACAGGGGAAGAGGGGAGCTGTTTTTT
CAWNRGRGELFF
>few|TRBV4-3|TRBJ2-2|-
TGCGCCAGCAGCCCCGGGACACTTCGGACCGGGGAGCTGTTTTTT
CASSPGTLRTGELFF
>few|TRBV6-2/TRBV6-3|TRBJ2-1|TRBD2
TGTGCCAGCAGACAAGAGGGTACTAGCGGGCTCCGCTCCTACAATGAGCAGTTCTTC
CASRQEGTSGLRSYNEQFF
>-|TRBV5-5|TRBJ2-3|-
TGTGCCAGCAGCTTCGTGGGCCGAGCTAGCACAGATACGCAGTATTTT
CASSFVGRASTDTQYF
>-|TRBV27|TRBJ2-7|-
TGTGCCAGCAGTCCGACTAACTTCTACGAGCAGTACTTC
CASSPTNFYEQYF
>many|TRBV18|TRBJ1-5|-
TGTGCCAGCTCAATCGGAGGAAGCAATCAGCCCCAGCATTTT
CASSIGGSNQPQHF
>-|TRBV9|TRBJ2-3|-
TGTGCCAGCAGCCCTGACCTAGTCCGGGACAACACAGATACGCAGTATTTT
CASSPDLVRDNTDTQYF
>few|TRBV27|TRBJ1-2|-
TGTGCCAGCAGTTTTCAAGCTAACTATGGCTACACCTTC
CASSFQANYGYTF
>few|TRBV20-1|TRBJ1-4|-
TGCAGTGCTAGGGCCGAGAGGGAGGAAGAAAAACTGTTTTTT
CSARAEREEEKLFF
>-|TRBV7-3|TRBJ2-2|TRBD2
TGTGCCAGCAGCTTAATCGTTACGGGAGGCTCCGGGGAGCTGTTTTTT
CASSLIVTGGSGELFF
>few|TRBV7-6|TRBJ2-1|TRBD1
TGTGCCAGCAGCTTCGTCCGGGACAGGGGAGGCAATGAGCAGTTCTTC
CASSFVRDRGGNEQFF
>few|TRBV5-6|TRBJ2-1|-
TGTGCCAGCAGCTTGGACGCAGGGCATATCTACAATGAGCAGTTCTTC
CASSLDAGHIYNEQFF
>few|TRBV29-1|TRBJ2-7|-
TGCAGCGTTCGAGGGACGGGGAGGAGCGAGCAGTACTTC
CSVRGTGRSEQYF
>few|TRBV7-6|TRBJ2-3|TRBD2
TGTGCCAGCAGGGGGACTAGGGCAGATACGCAGTATTTT
CASRGTRADTQYF
>-|TRBV5-1|TRBJ2-5|-
TGCGCCAGCAGCTTACAACAGGGCCCAGGGAAGACCCAGTACTTC
CASSLQQGPGKTQYF
>many|TRBV20-1|TRBJ1-2|-
TGCAGTGCTAGTGTCCAGAAAGGCTACACCTTC
CSASVQKGYTF
>-|TRBV20-1|TRBJ2-1|-
TGCAGTGCTAGACCGAGGGGGTCCTACAATGAGCAGTTCTTC
CSARPRGSYNEQFF
>-|TRBV6-1|TRBJ2-1|TRBD2
TGTGCCAGCAAAACCGGACTAGCGGGATGGGATGAGCAGTTCTTC
CASKTGLAGWDEQFF
>-|TRBV7-9|TRBJ2-6|-
TGTGCCAGTTTGCGCTCTGGGGCCAACGTCCTGACTTTC
CASLRSGANVLTF
>-|TRBV13|TRBJ1-3|-
TGTGCCAGCAGCCGACTAAGGGAAAACACCATATATTTT
CASSRLRENTIYF
>many|TRBV3-1|TRBJ2-3|-
TGTGCCAGCAGCCAAGAACCCTCGTCAGATACGCAGTATTTT
CASSQEPSSDTQYF
>few|TRBV30|TRBJ2-3|-
TGTGTGTGGGAGCGGACAGATACGCAGTATTTT
CVWERTDTQYF
>-|TRBV5-1|TRBJ2-1|-
TGCGCCAGCAGCTTGGCCTGGGGATACTACAATGAGCAGTTCTTC
CASSLAWGYYNEQFF
>-|TRBV4-3|TRBJ2-7|-
TGCGCCAGCAGCCATCGAGTCGGGGGAGTGGGGGAGCAGTACTTC
CASSHRVGGVGEQYF
>few|TRBV15|TRBJ2-7|TRBD1
TGTGCCACCAGCAGACCGACAGGGTCGGTAGCCTACGAGCAGTACTTC
CATSRPTGSVAYEQYF
>-|TRBV5-1|TRBJ2-1|TRBD2
TGCGCCAGCAGCGACCCGCGACTAGCGGGAGGGCCAGGTGAGCAGTTCTTC
CASSDPRLAGGPGEQFF
>-|TRBV18|TRBJ2-1|-
TGTGCCAGCTCACCACCTAGTACGCACAATGAGCAGTTCTTC
CASSPPSTHNEQFF
>-|TRBV11-2|TRBJ2-7|TRBD2
TGTGCCAGCAGCCGGCAACTAGCGGGAGGTCGAGAGCAGTACTTC
CASSRQLAGGREQYF
>few|TRBV3-1|TRBJ2-1|-
TGTGCCAGCAGCCAAGGGGTGGGAGGTTTTCAGTTAAATGAGCAGTTCTTC
CASSQGVGGFQLNEQFF
>few|TRBV6-2/TRBV6-3|TRBJ2-5|-
TGTGCCAGCAGTTGGATAGGGGAGTACCAAGAGACCCAGTACTTC
CASSWIGEYQETQYF
>-|TRBV7-2|TRBJ1-2|TRBD1
TGTGCCAGCAGCTTAAACAGGGGAAGTGGCTACACCTTC
CASSLNRGSGYTF
>-|TRBV6-2/TRBV6-3|TRBJ2-1|TRBD2
TGTGCCAGCAGTTATAAGAGGGAAGCGGGGCTCGTCTACAATGAGCAGTTCTTC
CASSYKREAGLVYNEQFF